Following are 21 T cell receptor beta chains from one sample sequenced in a study of identical twins. TCRdb recomputed calls from the 5' RACE reads with MiXCR, one row per CDR3 protein. Among roughly 200,000 distinct CDR3 sequences, about a sixth were seen once, and the ten largest hold 35% to 45%. The sample was also linked to a second study, of T cells expressing NK-cell markers.

The material sequenced was CD8+ T cells sorted from blood. The source is a woman aged 18 to 35 in good health.

This clonotype was seen a few times. This chain uses TRBV7-2 with TRBJ2-3; the D gene is possibly TRBD1 (5 bases). The CDR3 spans 15 residues. Germline assignment: CDR1 SGHTA and CDR2 FQGNSA. V lost 6 bases and J 5 bases, leaving 18 bases between the germline ends. CDR3 coding DNA: TGTGCCAGCAGTCCTTATGGGGCGACGAAAGATACGCAGTATTTT. Protein: CASSPYGATKDTQYF.

This chain uses TRBV20-1 with TRBJ2-4, with D possibly being TRBD1 (7 bases). The V end was cut by 6 bases, the J end by 3 bases, with 12 bases between. The CDR3 extends over 13 amino acids. Germline V CDR1 and CDR2: DFQATT, SNEGSKA (reference sequence). This chain's CDR3 is CSAQGEDKNIQYF. CDR3 bases: TGCAGTGCGCAGGGGGAGGACAAAAACATTCAGTACTTC.

The genes are TRBV7-9 and TRBJ1-5; D remains ambiguous. The CDR3 totals 13 residues. From germline, CDR1 is SEHNR and CDR2 FQNEAQ (reference sequence). V was cut by 5 bases and J by 4 bases, with 9 bases left in between. The CDR3 here is CASSGRVNQPQHF. The CDR3 nucleotides read TGTGCCAGCAGCGGACGGGTTAATCAGCCCCAGCATTTT.

The rearrangement joins TRBV29-1 to TRBJ1-2, with D unresolved. Trimming removed 4 bases from V and 4 bases from J, with 13 bases in between. In germline, CDR1 is SQVTM, CDR2 ANQGSEA. This CDR3 has 13 amino acids. CDR3 sequence reads: CSVGEGLSYGYTF. In nucleotides, the CDR3 is TGCAGCGTTGGGGAGGGTTTAAGCTATGGCTACACCTTC.

This clonotype was detected only a few times. This chain connects TRBV25-1 to TRBJ2-3; 10 bases are shared with TRBD1. Looked up from germline, CDR1 is MGHDK and CDR2 is SYGVNS. V lost 6 bases and J lost 6; bases outside the gene matches: 9. This CDR3 region has 15 residues. Here the CDR3 DNA reads TGTGCCAGCAGCGACCGGGACAGGGGAATGGATACGCAGTATTTT. Its protein product is CASSDRDRGMDTQYF.

This chain connects TRBV5-4 to TRBJ2-1; D might be TRBD1 or TRBD2, each matching 6 bases. Trimming cost V 6 bases and J 7 bases, with 11 bases left between them. Germline V lookup: CDR1 SGHNT, CDR2 YYREEE (reference sequence). This CDR3 region has 12 residues. The DNA for the CDR3 is TGTGCCAGCACCTGGGGGGCAAATGAGCAGTTCTTC. Translating gives CASTWGANEQFF.

This chain joins TRBV20-1 and TRBJ2-5, with D possibly matching TRBD1 (6 bases). Germline V gene sequence: CDR1 DFQATT, CDR2 SNEGSKA (reference sequence). Trimming cost V 0 bases and J 5 bases, with 13 bases left between them. The CDR3 extends over 14 amino acids. The CDR3 sequence is CSARELGAGETQYF. The CDR3, as DNA: TGCAGTGCTAGAGAGCTGGGGGCGGGTGAGACCCAGTACTTC.

This clonotype appeared a few times. The gene calls are TRBV6-4 and TRBJ2-7; D possibly corresponds to TRBD1 (6 bases). V was pared by 8 bases and J by 2 bases, with 10 bases between. The germline gives CDR1 MRHNA, CDR2 SNTAGT. The CDR3 length is 12 residues. The CDR3 coding sequence is TGTGCCAGCCCGGGACAACCCTACGAGCAGTACTTC. Its translation is CASPGQPYEQYF.

This clonotype was observed at least ten times. This rearrangement joins TRBV4-2 to TRBJ2-7; the D gene could be TRBD1 or TRBD2 (5 bases each). The germline V gene has CDR1 LGHNA and CDR2 YNFKEQ. The CDR3 consists of 16 residues. Between the trimmed V and J ends, which lost 0 bases and 5 bases, there was a span of 17 bases. The DNA for the CDR3 is TGTGCCAGCAGCCAAGATGGAGGACTCCGGGGCGACGAGCAGTACTTC. Translation gives CASSQDGGLRGDEQYF.

The rearrangement joins TRBV5-1 to TRBJ2-1; TRBD2 agrees at 7 bases. This CDR3 has 17 residues. V lost 3 bases and J lost 6; bases outside the gene matches: 15. Germline lookup yields CDR1 SGHRS and CDR2 YFSETQ. The CDR3 here is CASSSGVGTTRRNEQFF. DNA for the CDR3: TGCGCCAGCAGCTCGGGGGTGGGGACTACCCGTCGCAATGAGCAGTTCTTC.

This clonotype is medium-sized (0.01 to 0.1%) by share. This chain links TRBV5-6 with TRBJ2-7; D assignment may be TRBD1 or TRBD2 (5 bases each). The ends were cut back, 4 bases at V and 5 bases at J, with 13 bases in the middle. This CDR3 has 13 residues. The germline V gene has CDR1 SGHDT and CDR2 YYEEEE. Here the CDR3 DNA reads TGTGCCAGCAGCGTCGTCGGGGCAGACGAGCAGTACTTC. As protein: CASSVVGADEQYF.

The chain has TRBV5-6 and TRBJ2-7, with TRBD1 matching over 7 bases. The CDR3 sequence is 12 residues long. With V trimmed by 3 bases and J by 6 bases, 3 bases remained unmatched. CDR1 SGHDT and CDR2 YYEEEE come from the germline V gene. The CDR3 DNA sequence: TGTGCCAGCAGCTGGGGACAGCGCGAGCAGTACTTC. It specifies CASSWGQREQYF.

The chain is built from TRBV9 and TRBJ2-7; D uncertain. The CDR3 runs 15 residues. V dropped 7 bases and J dropped 2 bases, with 19 bases sitting between them. Per the germline V gene, CDR1 is SGDLS and CDR2 is YYNGEE. The DNA for the CDR3 is TGTGCCAGCTCCCTAGGGCTCAGCCAGACCTACGAGCAGTACTTC. It translates to CASSLGLSQTYEQYF. Variable domain in full (rest from reference TRBV9 and TRBJ2-7): DSGVTQTPKHLITATGQRVTLRCSPRSGDLSVYWYQQSLDQGLQFLIQYYNGEERAKGNILERFSAQQFPDLHSELNLSSLELGDSALYFCASSLGLSQTYEQYFGPGTRLTVT.

The chain carries TRBV13 and TRBJ2-7, with D maybe TRBD2 (6 bases). CDR3 length: 16 amino acids. CDR1 PRHDT and CDR2 FYEKMQ come from the germline V gene (reference sequence). V was clipped by 4 bases and J by 0 bases, with 16 bases between them. CDR3 sequence: CASSSRGSSSSYEQYF. The CDR3 bases are TGTGCCAGCAGCTCCCGGGGGAGCTCCAGCTCCTACGAGCAGTACTTC.

In its sample, this clonotype was seen a few times. This sequence joins TRBV4-3 and TRBJ1-1; TRBD1 might be the D (5 bases). Looked up from germline, CDR1 is LGHNA and CDR2 is YSLEER. The V end lost 4 bases, the J end lost 4 bases, and 10 bases lay between the germline ends. This CDR3 has 13 amino acids. CDR3 residues: CASSPPGFTEAFF. CDR3 DNA sequence: TGCGCCAGCAGCCCCCCAGGGTTCACTGAAGCTTTCTTT.

This clonotype has more than one count but fewer than ten. The chain links TRBV7-9 to TRBJ2-5, with TRBD2 matching over 8 bases. Unmatched junction bases numbered 5, after V lost 3 bases and J lost 5 bases. Germline V lookup: CDR1 SEHNR, CDR2 FQNEAQ (reference sequence). CDR3 length: 14 amino acids. The CDR3 coding sequence is TGTGCCAGCAGCTTCGAGCGGGAGCGTGAGACCCAGTACTTC. Its translation is CASSFERERETQYF.

This clonotype was seen many times. This rearrangement joins TRBV12-3 or TRBV12-4 to TRBJ2-1; D is ambiguous. V was trimmed by 6 bases and J by 7 bases, leaving 19 bases between them. This CDR3 is built from 15 residues. The CDR3 protein is CASRSPGKKRNEQFF. The CDR3, as DNA: TGTGCCAGCAGGTCTCCCGGAAAAAAAAGAAATGAGCAGTTCTTC.

This clonotype was seen more than once but under ten times. The chain recombines TRBV10-1 with TRBJ2-2; 7 bases match TRBD1. The CDR3 loop spans 16 amino acids. The V gene end was trimmed by 5 bases and the J gene end by 4 bases; junction bases not matched to a gene: 10. Germline V gene lookup returns CDR1 WNHNN and CDR2 SYGVQD (reference sequence). CDR3 sequence: CASSRTGRPSTGELFF. The CDR3, as DNA: TGCGCCAGCAGTAGGACAGGCCGGCCCAGCACCGGGGAGCTGTTTTTT.

This clonotype appeared a few times. The V and J genes are TRBV27 and TRBJ2-1, with D possibly being TRBD2 (7 bases). The V gene's germline CDR1 is MNHEY and CDR2 SMNVEV (reference sequence). The V gene lost 2 bases and the J gene lost 2 bases, with 13 bases spanning the gap. This CDR3 is built from 16 residues. CDR3 sequence: CASSLGTGGTYNEQFF. DNA of the CDR3: TGTGCCAGCAGTTTAGGGACGGGGGGCACCTACAATGAGCAGTTCTTC.

The chain is built from TRBV5-5 and TRBJ1-2; 8 nucleotides align to TRBD1. CDR1 and CDR2 (germline): SGHKS, YYEKEE (reference sequence). The CDR3 consists of 12 residues. V shed 10 bases and J 5 bases; nucleotides not matched to a gene: 7. The CDR3 coding sequence is TGTGCCGCGGGACAGGAAGGATATGGCTACACCTTC. It is translated as CAAGQEGYGYTF.

This clonotype was recorded a few times. The chain links TRBV10-3 to TRBJ2-1, with TRBD2 matching over 12 bases. The germline V gene has CDR1 ENHRY and CDR2 SYGVKD. This CDR3 comprises 14 residues. V lost 10 bases and J lost 5; bases outside the gene matches: 6. CDR3 loop: CASHTSGGNNEQFF. The DNA for the CDR3 is TGTGCCAGCCATACTAGCGGGGGGAACAATGAGCAGTTCTTC.